The 11 T cell receptor beta chains below come from one sample, sequenced in a study. TCRdb fed the RT-PCR reads into MiXCR, producing one record per CDR3 protein. The sample shows 650,000 to 800,000 distinct CDR3 sequences, 13% to 15% of them seen only once. Sequenced material: memory CD4+ T cells from blood. These TCRs come from a female donor in good health, serving as a healthy control.

The rearrangement uses TRBV10-3 and TRBJ2-1; D unresolved. The germline gives CDR1 ENHRY, CDR2 SYGVKD. CDR3 length: 14 residues. The V gene lost 4 bases and the J gene lost 5 bases, with 12 bases spanning the gap. This CDR3 is CAISGRSSDNEQFF. The CDR3 DNA follows: TGTGCCATCAGTGGGAGATCCAGCGACAATGAGCAGTTCTTC.

Turning to this clonotype: This may be a read error: a much more frequent sequence differs by one nucleotide. This rearrangement joins TRBV20-1 to TRBJ2-7, with D perhaps TRBD2 (5 bases). Trimming took 6 bases from V and 5 from J, leaving 11 bases between them. Germline CDR1 is DFQATT and CDR2 is SNEGSKA (reference sequence). The CDR3 has 11 amino acids. The CDR3 DNA sequence: TGCAGTGCCAACGGGGTCCACGAGCAGTACTTC. It codes for CSANGVHEQYF.

This clonotype was recorded at least ten times. The chain uses TRBV12-3 or TRBV12-4 and TRBJ1-6, with a tentative D call TRBD1 (6 bases). V dropped 6 bases and J dropped 6 bases, with 12 bases sitting between them. The CDR3 is 14 amino acids. The CDR3 protein is CASRRTALNSPLHF. CDR3 nucleotide sequence: TGTGCCAGCAGACGGACAGCCCTTAATTCACCCCTCCACTTT.

The chain combines TRBV5-1 with TRBJ2-5; 7 bases match TRBD1. Germline CDR1 SGHRS, CDR2 YFSETQ. The CDR3 is made up of 14 amino acids. J gave up 5 bases and V 0 bases, and 4 bases lay outside the gene matches. CDR3 amino acids: CASSLDTGVETQYF. CDR3 nucleotides: TGCGCCAGCAGCTTGGACACAGGGGTGGAGACCCAGTACTTC.

Only a few counts were recorded for this clonotype. One end of the junction does not line up with germline, which may come from a read error. V usage is TRBV20-1 and J usage is TRBJ2-1; either TRBD1 or TRBD2 may supply D (5 bases each). The CDR3 spans 13 residues. CDR1 is DFQATT, CDR2 SNEGSKA, per germline (reference sequence). The DNA for the CDR3 is TGCAGTTCTAGCTGGGGCTACTACAATGAGCAGTTCTTC. This translates into CSSSWGYYNEQFF.

This clonotype was observed once. J is TRBJ2-2 and V is TRBV19; D tentatively fits TRBD1 or TRBD2 (6 bases each). Trimming cost V 7 bases and J 2 bases, with 17 bases left between them. CDR3 length: 16 residues. CDR1 and CDR2 from the germline V gene are LNHDA and SQIVND (reference sequence). CDR3 sequence (DNA): TGTGCCAGTACCCCCGGCCGGGGGCGCAACACCGGGGAGCTGTTTTTT. Its translation: CASTPGRGRNTGELFF.

The chain couples TRBV27 to TRBJ2-2; possibly TRBD1 for D (5 bases). CDR1 and CDR2 (germline): MNHEY, SMNVEV (reference sequence). V lost 2 bases, J lost 5 bases, and 18 bases lay in between. The CDR3 loop spans 17 amino acids. The CDR3 DNA is TGTGCCAGCAGTTTAAGGGGCCGCCTCCTTGGGACCGGGGAGCTGTTTTTT. Translating it yields CASSLRGRLLGTGELFF.

This clonotype was seen more than once but under ten times. The rearrangement links TRBV20-1 to TRBJ1-6; D call uncertain. The CDR3 has 15 residues. Germline-derived CDR1 and CDR2 are DFQATT and SNEGSKA (reference sequence). Between the trimmed V and J ends, which lost 1 base and 8 bases, there was a span of 15 bases. DNA for the CDR3: TGCAGTGCTAGAGGGAATGGAGGCACGGATTCACCCCTCCACTTT. Its translation: CSARGNGGTDSPLHF.

In this sample, this clonotype turned up a few times. The rearrangement joins TRBV15 to TRBJ1-1, with 7 bases aligning to TRBD1. The junction had 9 bases not matched to a gene; V was cut back by 0 bases and J by 11 bases. The CDR3 length is 14 residues. CDR1 is LNHNV, CDR2 YYDKDF, per germline (reference sequence). The chain's CDR3 is CATSRDPGGRKAFF. Here the CDR3 DNA reads TGTGCCACCAGCAGAGATCCAGGGGGGAGAAAGGCTTTCTTT.

V gene TRBV10-3 combines with J gene TRBJ1-1; possible D gene TRBD1, 5 bases. Trimming shortened V by 6 bases and J by 1 base, and 15 bases separated the two germline ends. Germline CDR1 ENHRY, CDR2 SYGVKD. This CDR3 has 15 residues. The CDR3, as DNA: TGTGCCATCAGCGAGGGGACGGTCGGGAACACTGAAGCTTTCTTT. Encoded protein: CAISEGTVGNTEAFF.

In its sample, this clonotype was seen many times. This sequence joins TRBV11-2 and TRBJ2-1, with D perhaps matching TRBD1 (6 bases). The germline gives CDR1 SGHAT, CDR2 FQNNGV. This CDR3 has 11 amino acids. V was trimmed by 4 bases and J by 10 bases, leaving 8 bases between them. CDR3: CASSWGREQFF. For the CDR3, the DNA is TGTGCCAGCAGCTGGGGGCGCGAGCAGTTCTTC.